Below are 3 T cell receptor beta chains sequenced from a single sample in a study of T cells in Graves' hyperthyroidism and ophthalmopathy (dated by TCRdb to about 2019). Libraries were built with multiplex PCR. The sequencing machine was an Illumina HiSeq 2000. TCR beta CDR3 regions were amplified from RNA transcripts. The first round of RT-PCR for the TCR CDR3 was performed with the HTBI primer set and the Qiagen OneStep RT-PCR kit. TCRdb's own reprocessing of the public reads used fastp at Q25 and MiXCR and kept productive beta chains. Rows with one shared CDR3 protein collapse into an entry with the most common genes and DNA. The sample has about 600,000 distinct CDR3 sequences on record, around 14% of them singletons. The top ten clones comprise 7% to 9% of the sample. Sequenced input: blood. The receptors here all came from a woman aged 18-29 years with Graves' ophthalmopathy.

This clonotype was recorded many times. The chain recombines TRBV5-6 with TRBJ1-1, with D maybe TRBD1 (5 bases). Trimming shortened V by 3 bases and J by 0 bases, and 15 bases separated the two germline ends. The CDR3 is 16 residues long. In germline, CDR1 is SGHDT, CDR2 YYEEEE. CDR3 loop: CASSSPSGVMNTEAFF. The CDR3 coding sequence is TGTGCCAGCAGCTCCCCCTCGGGGGTCATGAACACTGAAGCTTTCTTT.

This clonotype appeared a few times. V is TRBV7-6 and J is TRBJ1-1; the D is unclear. This CDR3 has 16 amino acids. CDR1 is SGHVS, CDR2 FNYEAQ, per germline. V lost 8 bases and J 0 bases, leaving 19 bases between the germline ends. This chain's CDR3 is CASVSRNSLLNTEAFF. As DNA, the CDR3 is TGTGCCAGCGTGAGCAGAAACTCCCTGCTGAACACTGAAGCTTTCTTT.

This clonotype has at least ten counts. The J gene is TRBJ2-1, the V gene TRBV12-3 or TRBV12-4, with unresolved D. The CDR3 contains 13 residues. V shed 5 bases and J shed 4 bases, with 9 bases lying between them. The CDR3 here is CASSPEAYNEQFF. In DNA form, the CDR3 reads TGTGCCAGCAGTCCTGAAGCTTACAATGAGCAGTTCTTC.